What follows is one TCR beta chain and its context. Trimming left V 5 bases short and J 3 bases short, with 6 bases between. In germline, CDR1 is LNHNV, CDR2 YYDKDF (reference sequence). The CDR3 length is 12 residues. The record originates from a study of CD8+ T cells in alopecia areata. Treatment here: oral pan-JAK inhibitor, 5-10 mg twice daily. In each case, RNA was isolated and then reverse transcribed into cDNA as the sequencing template. TCRdb's table, derived via immunoSEQ multiplex PCR, lists solely in-frame clones and lacks some. The sample consists of roughly 120,000 clones, about three fifths of them appearing once.

This receptor was taken from a human donor with alopecia areata. The chain has TRBV15 and TRBJ2-3; D remains unclear. Sequenced here: CD8+ T cells sorted from blood, sampled at week 4, from a patient treated with tofacitinib. The CDR3: CATSSTTDTQYF. In nucleotides, the CDR3 is TGTGCCACCAGCTCCACGACAGATACGCAGTATTTT.